Listed here are 21 T cell receptor beta chains from one sample, sequenced in a study of response to subunit inactivated influenza vaccine. TCRdb re-derived calls from the RT-PCR reads in MiXCR, one entry per CDR3 protein. The sample lists about 530,000 distinct CDR3 sequences, about an eighth occurring once. The sample consisted of PBMCs from blood, taken 35 to 45 days after vaccination. All receptors come from a man aged 45-65 years who received an inactivated influenza vaccine.

V usage is TRBV12-3 or TRBV12-4 and J usage is TRBJ2-1; D remains ambiguous. Between the trimmed V and J ends, which lost 0 bases and 5 bases, there was a span of 14 bases. The CDR3 spans 16 residues. The chain's CDR3 is CASSLARGRGNNEQFF. The CDR3 coding sequence is TGTGCCAGCAGTTTAGCGCGAGGCAGAGGAAACAATGAGCAGTTCTTC.

The V and J genes are TRBV7-9 and TRBJ2-7, with D tentatively TRBD2 (7 bases). CDR1 is SEHNR and CDR2 is FQNEAQ in the germline V gene (reference sequence). The V end lost 3 bases, the J end lost 2 bases, and 17 bases lay between the germline ends. The CDR3 sequence is 16 residues long. CDR3 protein: CASSLSGGGPTYEQYF. As DNA, the CDR3 is TGTGCCAGCAGCTTGTCTGGCGGGGGCCCCACCTACGAGCAGTACTTC.

This clonotype was observed many times. The genes are TRBV20-1 and TRBJ1-1, with a tentative D call TRBD1 (6 bases). Germline loops: CDR1 DFQATT, CDR2 SNEGSKA (reference sequence). The CDR3 consists of 14 residues. Trimming shortened V by 5 bases and J by 0 bases, and 13 bases separated the two germline ends. The CDR3 DNA reads TGCAGTGCTGGTACAGGGCTCATGAACACTGAAGCTTTCTTT. Translating gives CSAGTGLMNTEAFF.

A few counts support this clonotype. CDR3 protein: CASSYAGGPLETQYF. The DNA of the CDR3 is TGTGCCAGCAGTTACGCGGGAGGGCCATTAGAGACCCAGTACTTC. The genes are TRBV6-5 and TRBJ2-5; the match to TRBD2 covers 9 bases. Germline V gives CDR1 MNHEY, CDR2 SVGAGI. CDR3 size: 15 residues. V lost 2 bases, J lost 4 bases, and 5 bases stayed unmatched.

The CDR3 loop is CAWSVSRVTDTQYF. Written as DNA, the CDR3 is TGTGCCTGGAGTGTAAGCAGGGTCACAGATACGCAGTATTTT. V usage is TRBV30 and J usage is TRBJ2-3; D is perhaps TRBD1 (5 bases). This CDR3 has 14 amino acids. V was trimmed by 0 bases and J by 2 bases, leaving 9 bases between them. Germline assignment: CDR1 GTSNPN and CDR2 SVGIG (reference sequence).

The CDR3 sequence is CASSEAAGEIYEQYF. CDR3 sequence (DNA): TGTGCCAGCAGTGAAGCGGCGGGGGAGATCTACGAGCAGTACTTC. The V and J genes are TRBV2 and TRBJ2-7; the match to TRBD2 covers 7 bases. V was pared by 0 bases and J by 3 bases, with 5 bases of the junction left unmatched. The CDR3 totals 15 residues. Germline V gene data show CDR1 as SNHLY and CDR2 as FYNNEI. Full variable domain (missing parts from reference TRBV2 and TRBJ2-7): EPEVTQTPSHQVTQMGQEVILRCVPISNHLYFYWYRQILGQKVEFLVSFYNNEISEKSEIFDDQFSVERPDGSNFTLKIRSTKLEDSAMYFCASSEAAGEIYEQYFGPGTRLTVT.

This clonotype turned up a few times. The V and J genes are TRBV29-1 and TRBJ1-5; D may be TRBD1 (6 bases). The ends were cut back, 4 bases at V and 3 bases at J, with 10 bases in the middle. Germline V gives CDR1 SQVTM, CDR2 ANQGSEA. The CDR3 sequence is 13 residues long. CDR3: CSVAGANNQPQHF. As DNA, the CDR3 is TGCAGCGTTGCAGGGGCCAACAATCAGCCCCAGCATTTT.

This clonotype was found many times. The rearrangement links TRBV7-2 to TRBJ2-6; D ambiguous. Germline CDR1 and CDR2: SGHTA and FQGNSA. The CDR3 sequence is 15 residues long. Trimming removed 1 base at V and 0 bases at J, with 4 bases between. CDR3 protein: CASSLDSSGANVLTF. The CDR3 DNA sequence: TGTGCCAGCAGCTTAGACAGCTCTGGGGCCAACGTCCTGACTTTC. Variable domain in full (rest from reference TRBV7-2 and TRBJ2-6): GAGVSQSPSNKVTEKGKDVELRCDPISGHTALYWYRQSLGQGLEFLIYFQGNSAPDKSGLPSDRFSAERTGGSVSTLTIQRTQQEDSAVYLCASSLDSSGANVLTFGAGSRLTVL.

This clonotype was detected only a few times. The chain is built from TRBV2 and TRBJ1-2; D uncertain. V shed 6 bases and J shed 7 bases, with 18 bases lying between them. The CDR3 extends over 14 amino acids. CDR1 is SNHLY, CDR2 FYNNEI, per germline. In DNA, the CDR3 is TGTGCCAGCAGAGAACGGGAGGGTATAGGTGGCTACACCTTC. Its translation: CASREREGIGGYTF.

On this clonotype itself: This could be a read error, since a much larger clone is one nucleotide away. The chain uses TRBV5-1 and TRBJ2-3, with TRBD2 identical over 8 bases. Germline-derived CDR1 and CDR2 are SGHRS and YFSETQ. This CDR3 has 18 amino acids. Trimming took 0 bases from V and 1 from J; bases not matched to a gene: 10. Written as DNA, the CDR3 is TGCGCCAGCAGCTTGGAGACTGGACTAGCCGAGGGCACAGATACGCAGTATTTT. Translating it yields CASSLETGLAEGTDTQYF. Looking up the rest from reference TRBV5-1 and TRBJ2-3 gives the full variable domain: KAGVTQTPRYLIKTRGQQVTLSCSPISGHRSVSWYQQTPGQGLQFLFEYFSETQRNKGNFPGRFSGRQFSNSRSEMNVSTLELGDSALYLCASSLETGLAEGTDTQYFGPGTRLTVL.

The chain is built from TRBV29-1 and TRBJ2-5; D is ambiguous. The CDR3 sequence is 11 residues long. The ends were cut back, 4 bases at V and 0 bases at J, with 3 bases in the middle. The germline V gene has CDR1 SQVTM and CDR2 ANQGSEA. CDR3 residues: CSVGYQETQYF. The CDR3, as DNA: TGCAGCGTTGGCTACCAAGAGACCCAGTACTTC. Drawing the rest from reference TRBV29-1 and TRBJ2-5, the complete variable domain is SAVISQKPSRDICQRGTSLTIQCQVDSQVTMMFWYRQQPGQSLTLIATANQGSEATYESGFVIDKFPISRPNLTFSTLTVSNMSPEDSSIYLCSVGYQETQYFGPGTRLLVL.

This clonotype has ten or more counts. The genes are TRBV20-1 and TRBJ1-5; a possible D gene is TRBD1 (5 bases). This CDR3 region has 16 residues. Looked up from germline, CDR1 is DFQATT and CDR2 is SNEGSKA (reference sequence). The V gene lost 0 bases and the J gene lost 4 bases, with 16 bases spanning the gap. The CDR3 sequence is CSARELPRDLNQPQHF. Written as DNA, the CDR3 is TGCAGTGCTAGAGAACTCCCCCGGGACCTTAATCAGCCCCAGCATTTT.

V and J are TRBV20-1 and TRBJ2-7; D is possibly TRBD1 or TRBD2 (5 bases each). Trimming cost V 6 bases and J 4 bases, with 13 bases left between them. This CDR3 comprises 12 residues. The germline CDR1 and CDR2 sequences are DFQATT and SNEGSKA (reference sequence). The CDR3 region is CSAWDGSYEQYF. The CDR3 DNA follows: TGCAGTGCATGGGACGGGTCTTACGAGCAGTACTTC.

This clonotype occurred a few times. V usage is TRBV20-1 and J usage is TRBJ2-5; TRBD1 might be the D (6 bases). The germline V gene encodes CDR1 DFQATT and CDR2 SNEGSKA (reference sequence). With 1 base removed from V and 7 bases from J, the gap between germline ends came to 13 bases. The CDR3 is 13 amino acids. CDR3 in DNA: TGCAGTGCTAGAGCGGCAGGGGCGGGGACCCAGTACTTC. This gives the protein CSARAAGAGTQYF.

The J gene is TRBJ2-1, the V gene TRBV4-2; TRBD2 agrees at 9 bases. Germline CDR1 and CDR2: LGHNA and YNFKEQ. After removal of 0 bases from V and 7 bases from J, the junction contained 7 bases not matched to a gene. The CDR3 contains 16 residues. This CDR3 reads CASSQDSAGGWNEQFF. The CDR3 DNA reads as TGTGCCAGCAGCCAAGATTCGGCGGGAGGGTGGAATGAGCAGTTCTTC.

The rearrangement uses TRBV5-6 and TRBJ1-6; 8 nucleotides agree with TRBD1. The CDR3 contains 14 residues. CDR1 and CDR2 (germline): SGHDT, YYEEEE. Trimming took 4 bases from V and 10 from J; bases not matched to a gene: 7. This CDR3 reads CASSTGQAGSPLHF. As DNA, the CDR3 is TGTGCCAGCAGCACGGGACAGGCGGGGTCACCCCTCCACTTT.

The chain uses TRBV10-3 and TRBJ1-6; 7 bases line up with TRBD1. The CDR3 has 12 amino acids. CDR1 and CDR2 (germline): ENHRY, SYGVKD. V was clipped by 10 bases and J by 10 bases; unmatched bases: 7. CDR3 loop: CATTTGDSPLHF. DNA for the CDR3: TGTGCCACCACAACAGGGGACTCACCCCTCCACTTT.

The J gene is TRBJ2-1, the V gene TRBV6-2 or TRBV6-3, with 12 nucleotides matching TRBD2. The CDR3 is made up of 14 amino acids. Trimming removed 8 bases from V and 9 bases from J; junction bases left unmatched: 8. CDR1 and CDR2 from the germline V gene are MNHEY and SVGEGT. CDR3 DNA sequence: TGTGCCAGCTCTAGCGGGGGGGCTGGTGGTGAGCAGTTCTTC. Translation: CASSSGGAGGEQFF.

The chain is built from TRBV7-2 and TRBJ2-2, with 10 bases lining up with TRBD2. Germline assignment: CDR1 SGHTA and CDR2 FQGNSA. This CDR3 comprises 16 residues. V lost 4 bases, J lost 3 bases, and 5 bases stayed unmatched. Here the CDR3 DNA reads TGTGCCAGCAGCTCCTTAGCGGGGGGCTACACCGGGGAGCTGTTTTTT. This translates into CASSSLAGGYTGELFF.

Turning to this clonotype: One end of the junction varies from germline; a read error may be responsible. This sequence joins TRBV25-1 and TRBJ2-5; TRBD2 matches at 7 bases. From germline, CDR1 is MGHDK and CDR2 SYGVNS. The CDR3 loop spans 15 amino acids. CDR3 nucleotides: TGTGCCAGCAGTGAATTCTCGGGGGGAGGAGAGACCCATTACTTC. This codes for CASSEFSGGGETHYF.

This chain joins TRBV20-1 and TRBJ2-7, with D uncertain. Germline V gives CDR1 DFQATT, CDR2 SNEGSKA (reference sequence). Trimming shortened V by 4 bases and J by 4 bases, and 8 bases separated the two germline ends. This CDR3 is 11 amino acids long. CDR3 DNA sequence: TGCAGTGCTACCGCCGGGTACGAGCAGTACTTC. Translated, it gives CSATAGYEQYF.